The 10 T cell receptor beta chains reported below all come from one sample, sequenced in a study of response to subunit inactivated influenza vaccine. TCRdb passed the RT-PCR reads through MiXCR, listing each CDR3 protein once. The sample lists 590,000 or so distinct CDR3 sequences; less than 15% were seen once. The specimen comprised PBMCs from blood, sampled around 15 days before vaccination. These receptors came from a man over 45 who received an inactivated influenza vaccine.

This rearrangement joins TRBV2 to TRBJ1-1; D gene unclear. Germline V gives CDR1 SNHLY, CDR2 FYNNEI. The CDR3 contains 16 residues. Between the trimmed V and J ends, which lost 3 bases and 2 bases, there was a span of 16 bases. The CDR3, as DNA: TGTGCCAGCAGTGAGTTGTCAGCGACTCGCAACACTGAAGCTTTCTTT. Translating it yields CASSELSATRNTEAFF.

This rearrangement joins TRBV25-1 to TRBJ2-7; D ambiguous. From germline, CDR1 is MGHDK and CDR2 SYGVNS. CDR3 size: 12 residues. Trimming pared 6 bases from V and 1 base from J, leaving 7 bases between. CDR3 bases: TGTGCCAGCAGGGGCGCTTCCTACGAGCAGTACTTC. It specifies CASRGASYEQYF.

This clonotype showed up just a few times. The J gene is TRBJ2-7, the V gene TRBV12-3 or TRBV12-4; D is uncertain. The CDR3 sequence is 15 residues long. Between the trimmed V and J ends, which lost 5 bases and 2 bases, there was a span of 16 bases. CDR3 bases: TGTGCCAGCAGTATTGTACGCGGCGGACCCTACGAGCAGTACTTC. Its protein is CASSIVRGGPYEQYF.

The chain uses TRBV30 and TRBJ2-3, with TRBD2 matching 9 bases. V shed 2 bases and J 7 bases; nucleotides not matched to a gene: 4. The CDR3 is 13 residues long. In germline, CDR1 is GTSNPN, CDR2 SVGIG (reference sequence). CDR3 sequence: CAWSTTSGYTQYF. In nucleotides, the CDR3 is TGTGCCTGGAGTACAACTAGCGGGTATACGCAGTATTTT.

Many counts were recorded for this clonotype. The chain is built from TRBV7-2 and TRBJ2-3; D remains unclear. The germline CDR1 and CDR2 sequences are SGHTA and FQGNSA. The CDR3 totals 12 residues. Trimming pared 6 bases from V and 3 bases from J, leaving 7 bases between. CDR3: CASSLRTDTQYF. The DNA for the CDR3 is TGTGCCAGCAGTTTGCGGACAGATACGCAGTATTTT.

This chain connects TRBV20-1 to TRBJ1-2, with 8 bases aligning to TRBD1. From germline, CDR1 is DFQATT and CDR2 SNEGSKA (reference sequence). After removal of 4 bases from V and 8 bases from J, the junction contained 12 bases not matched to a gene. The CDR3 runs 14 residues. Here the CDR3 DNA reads TGCAGTGCTACGAAACCGGGACAGGAGGGGGGCTACACCTTC. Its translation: CSATKPGQEGGYTF.

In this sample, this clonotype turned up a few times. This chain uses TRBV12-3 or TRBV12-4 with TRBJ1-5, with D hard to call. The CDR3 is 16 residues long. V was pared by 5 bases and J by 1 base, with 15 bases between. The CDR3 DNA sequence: TGTGCCAGCAGTGTCGGACCCGTCGGAAGCAATCAGCCCCAGCATTTT. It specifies CASSVGPVGSNQPQHF.

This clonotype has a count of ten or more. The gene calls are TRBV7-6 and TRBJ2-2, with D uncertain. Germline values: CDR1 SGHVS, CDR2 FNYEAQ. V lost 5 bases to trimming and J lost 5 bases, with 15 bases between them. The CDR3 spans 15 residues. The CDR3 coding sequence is TGTGCCAGCAGCCCTGCGGTTTACAATACCGGGGAGCTGTTTTTT. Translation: CASSPAVYNTGELFF.

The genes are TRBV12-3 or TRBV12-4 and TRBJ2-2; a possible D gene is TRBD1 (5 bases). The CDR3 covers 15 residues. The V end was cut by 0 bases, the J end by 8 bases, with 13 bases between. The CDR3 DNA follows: TGTGCCAGCAGTTTAGCCCACTTAGGGGCAGGGGAGCTGTTTTTT. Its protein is CASSLAHLGAGELFF.

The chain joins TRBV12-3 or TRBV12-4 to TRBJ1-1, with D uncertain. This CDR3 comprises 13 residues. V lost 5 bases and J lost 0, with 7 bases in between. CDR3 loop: CASSKGLNTEAFF. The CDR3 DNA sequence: TGTGCCAGCAGTAAGGGATTGAACACTGAAGCTTTCTTT.